Presented here are 14 T cell receptor beta chains from one specimen sequenced in a study of control samples from healthy donors and cancer patients (dated by TCRdb to between 2020 and 2021). Libraries came from the immunoSEQ multiplex PCR assay. In TCRdb, the immuneACCESS table is reduced to in-frame sequences with V and J assigned. These tables do not hold every clone; where another copy was compared, an unresolved V gene accounts for under half, and the others remain unexplained. Across this sample there are around 150,000 clones, with 96% seen only once. The ten largest clones capture over 0.9% of the sample. Source material: blood. All receptors come from a woman in her 30s in good health.

The rearrangement links TRBV7-2 to TRBJ2-7, with D perhaps matching TRBD2 (5 bases). The CDR3 length is 12 residues. The V and J ends lost 3 bases and 7 bases respectively, with 10 bases between them. In germline, CDR1 is SGHTA, CDR2 FQGNSA. CDR3 residues: CASSFPGGEQYF. CDR3 sequence (DNA): TGTGCCAGCAGCTTCCCAGGAGGAGAGCAGTACTTC.

The chain combines TRBV27 with TRBJ1-5; 7 nucleotides agree with TRBD1. Germline CDR1 is MNHEY and CDR2 is SMNVEV (reference sequence). The CDR3 loop spans 16 amino acids. The junction had 10 bases not matched to a gene; V was cut back by 2 bases and J by 6 bases. The CDR3 here is CASSLIGGQISQPQHF. In nucleotides, the CDR3 is TGTGCCAGCAGTTTAATCGGGGGACAGATCAGTCAGCCCCAGCATTTT.

The chain recombines TRBV18 with TRBJ1-4, with 7 bases fitting TRBD1. The length of the CDR3 is 14 residues. The V and J ends lost 2 bases and 8 bases, in that order; junction bases with no gene match: 5. CDR1 is KGHSH, CDR2 LQKENI, per germline. CDR3 residues: CASSPSQGEEKLFF. The DNA for the CDR3 is TGTGCCAGCTCACCAAGCCAGGGGGAAGAAAAACTGTTTTTT.

This rearrangement joins TRBV7-3 to TRBJ1-1; D uncertain. The CDR3 runs 17 residues. Germline V gene sequence: CDR1 SGHTA, CDR2 FQGTGA. Trimming stripped 5 bases from V and 0 bases from J, with 19 bases between. CDR3 nucleotides: TGTGCCAGCAGCCGTCAACCGGCGGGAACGATGAACACTGAAGCTTTCTTT. Its translation is CASSRQPAGTMNTEAFF.

The V call is TRBV6-5, the J call TRBJ2-1; maybe TRBD2 (5 bases). CDR1 and CDR2 (germline): MNHEY, SVGAGI. This CDR3 has 13 amino acids. V lost 10 bases, J lost 10 bases, and 20 bases lay in between. This CDR3 is CAIPRTGRSEQFF. The CDR3 DNA follows: TGTGCCATTCCTAGGACTGGCCGATCGGAGCAGTTCTTC.

This chain joins TRBV11-2 and TRBJ1-1; no firm D call. Germline V gene data show CDR1 as SGHAT and CDR2 as FQNNGV. V was clipped by 6 bases and J by 0 bases, with 17 bases between them. The CDR3 spans 16 residues. DNA for the CDR3: TGTGCCAGCAGAAATGTACAGATCTCCTTGAACACTGAAGCTTTCTTT. Translating gives CASRNVQISLNTEAFF. Full variable domain (rest looked up from reference TRBV11-2 and TRBJ1-1): EAGVAQSPRYKIIEKRQSVAFWCNPISGHATLYWYQQILGQGPKLLIQFQNNGVVDDSQLPKDRFSAERLKGVDSTLKIQPAKLEDSAVYLCASRNVQISLNTEAFFGQGTRLTVV.

V and J are TRBV11-2 and TRBJ2-1; tentative D call: TRBD2 (6 bases). Per germline, CDR1 SGHAT and CDR2 FQNNGV. With 4 bases removed from V and 7 bases from J, the gap between germline ends came to 11 bases. This CDR3 is 13 amino acids long. Here the CDR3 reads CASSYGSLNEQFF. For the CDR3, the DNA is TGTGCCAGCAGCTACGGGAGTTTAAATGAGCAGTTCTTC.

V and J are TRBV29-1 and TRBJ2-1; possible D gene TRBD2, 5 bases. Trimming pared 0 bases from V and 6 bases from J, leaving 12 bases between. This CDR3 has 14 residues. CDR1 is SQVTM, CDR2 ANQGSEA, per germline. The CDR3 loop reads CSVEDLREFNEQFF. CDR3 sequence (DNA): TGCAGCGTTGAAGATCTTAGGGAGTTCAATGAGCAGTTCTTC.

The rearrangement uses TRBV18 and TRBJ2-1; TRBD2 aligns across 9 bases. Trimming at V came to 2 bases and at J to 10 bases, leaving 9 bases not matched to a gene. The CDR3 has 15 amino acids. The germline CDR1 and CDR2 sequences are KGHSH and LQKENI. DNA of the CDR3: TGTGCCAGCTCACCAGGGGCGACCCTAGCGGGGGAGCAGTTCTTC. Residues: CASSPGATLAGEQFF.

This sequence joins TRBV4-1 and TRBJ2-7; D remains unclear. Germline V gene data show CDR1 as MGHRA and CDR2 as YSYEKL. This CDR3 comprises 16 residues. The V gene lost 0 bases and the J gene lost 3 bases, with 15 bases spanning the gap. Written as DNA, the CDR3 is TGCGCCAGCAGCCAAGATCTATGGGGTCCCGGCTACGAGCAGTACTTC. It translates to CASSQDLWGPGYEQYF.

This clone was seen a handful of times. CDR3 in amino acids: CAISPAGGRGSEQFF. CDR3 sequence (DNA): TGTGCCATCAGTCCAGCGGGAGGGCGGGGTAGTGAGCAGTTCTTC. The chain has TRBV10-3 and TRBJ2-1; TRBD2 agrees at 10 bases. Unmatched junction bases numbered 10, after V lost 5 bases and J lost 9 bases. CDR1 ENHRY and CDR2 SYGVKD come from the germline V gene. The CDR3 contains 15 residues.

This rearrangement joins TRBV18 to TRBJ2-1; TRBD1 matches at 9 bases. Germline V gene sequence: CDR1 KGHSH, CDR2 LQKENI. V shed 4 bases, J shed 7 bases, and the junction held 5 bases outside the gene matches. The CDR3 has 14 residues. CDR3 region: CASSLSGTGNEQFF. As DNA, the CDR3 is TGTGCCAGCTCACTCTCCGGGACAGGGAATGAGCAGTTCTTC.

The chain has TRBV12-3 or TRBV12-4 and TRBJ2-3; possibly TRBD2 for D (5 bases). The V and J ends lost 9 bases and 0 bases respectively, with 10 bases between them. CDR3 length: 13 residues. CDR3 in amino acids: CASYQRSTDTQYF. The CDR3 DNA is TGTGCCAGTTATCAGCGGAGCACAGATACGCAGTATTTT.

The gene calls are TRBV5-1 and TRBJ2-1; D is unresolved. Per the germline V gene, CDR1 is SGHRS and CDR2 is YFSETQ. The V end lost 2 bases, the J end lost 6 bases, and 12 bases lay between the germline ends. This CDR3 has 14 amino acids. The CDR3 sequence is CASSLNPTTNEQFF. Here the CDR3 DNA reads TGCGCCAGCAGCTTAAACCCAACAACCAATGAGCAGTTCTTC.